This T cell receptor beta chain was recovered during a study of T cell changes during pregnancy in multiple sclerosis. This clone has only a few counts. Germline CDR1 is LGHNT and CDR2 is FRNRAP. Losses at the gene ends were 1 base for V and 1 base for J; bases not matched to a gene: 11. This CDR3 has 20 amino acids. Profiling relied on immunoSEQ multiplex PCR, and the TCRdb table lists in-frame clones only, not all of them. In the table there are 65,000 to 95,000 clones, about 88% of which are singletons. This clonotype was obtained from a female donor with multiple sclerosis, enrolled in a pregnancy study. This specimen was peripheral blood, taken before pregnancy. This chain joins TRBV12-5 and TRBJ2-2, with 11 bases that match TRBD2. CDR3 nucleotides: TGTGCTAGTGGTTTGGGGATAAGCGGGACTAGCGGTAAGAACACCGGGGAGCTGTTTTTT. Residues: CASGLGISGTSGKNTGELFF.